The 9 T cell receptor beta chains reported below all come from one sample, sequenced in a study of T cells in Graves' hyperthyroidism and ophthalmopathy. RNA transcripts served as the template for amplifying TCR beta CDR3 regions. The HTBI primer set was used in a first-round RT-PCR of the TCR CDR3. From the multiplex PCR reads, TCRdb called clonotypes with MiXCR, one entry per CDR3 protein. The sample holds about 600,000 distinct CDR3 sequences, roughly 15% seen once. Sequenced sample: blood. Every receptor here comes from a woman aged 50 to 65 with Graves' ophthalmopathy.

In its sample, this clonotype was seen many times. This chain uses TRBV4-1 with TRBJ1-1, with D possibly being TRBD1 (6 bases). The CDR3 spans 15 residues. Between the trimmed V and J ends, which lost 1 base and 11 bases, there was a span of 20 bases. Germline V gene sequence: CDR1 MGHRA, CDR2 YSYEKL. The CDR3 DNA follows: TGCGCCAGCAGCCAAGGAGGTGGGCAGGGGTTTGCTGCTTTCTTT. Its protein is CASSQGGGQGFAAFF.

The chain couples TRBV24-1 to TRBJ2-2; TRBD1 matches at 8 bases. The ends lost 8 bases at V and 2 bases at J; junction bases unmatched: 3. This CDR3 is built from 14 residues. Germline CDR1 KGHDR, CDR2 SFDVKD. Written as DNA, the CDR3 is TGTGCCACCAACCCAGGGGGCAACACCGGGGAGCTGTTTTTT. Translating gives CATNPGGNTGELFF.

This clonotype was seen at least ten times. The chain links TRBV11-1 to TRBJ2-1; 7 bases line up with TRBD2. J gave up 0 bases and V 5 bases, and 4 bases lay outside the gene matches. The germline CDR1 and CDR2 sequences are SGHAT and FQDESV (reference sequence). The CDR3 is made up of 15 amino acids. The CDR3 loop is CASSRGSSSYNEQFF. The CDR3 bases are TGTGCCAGCAGCCGCGGGAGTAGCTCCTACAATGAGCAGTTCTTC.

This clonotype occurred many times. The chain is built from TRBV12-3 or TRBV12-4 and TRBJ2-5; 8 bases are a match to TRBD2. This CDR3 spans 16 amino acids. Trimming removed 5 bases from V and 0 bases from J; junction bases left unmatched: 8. In nucleotides, the CDR3 is TGTGCCAGCAGTCCTCGGGGGGGGGCGGACCAAGAGACCCAGTACTTC. Translating it yields CASSPRGGADQETQYF.

This clonotype has at least ten counts. The genes are TRBV6-5 and TRBJ2-7; D is undetermined. Germline V gene lookup returns CDR1 MNHEY and CDR2 SVGAGI. The ends were cut back, 2 bases at V and 5 bases at J, with 10 bases in the middle. The CDR3 has 13 amino acids. The CDR3 DNA sequence: TGTGCCAGCAGTTACAGCCTAGAGGACGAGCAGTACTTC. This encodes CASSYSLEDEQYF.

The chain links TRBV18 to TRBJ2-5; D is perhaps TRBD1 or TRBD2 (5 bases each). Germline values: CDR1 KGHSH, CDR2 LQKENI. V lost 2 bases and J 1 base, leaving 14 bases between the germline ends. The CDR3 is made up of 16 amino acids. The DNA for the CDR3 is TGTGCCAGCTCACCAACACCCGGGACGGCCCAAGAGACCCAGTACTTC. It is translated as CASSPTPGTAQETQYF.

The V call is TRBV6-2 or TRBV6-3, the J call TRBJ2-6; the D gene is possibly TRBD2 (5 bases). Looked up from germline, CDR1 is MNHEY and CDR2 is SVGEGT. The CDR3 covers 15 residues. V dropped 11 bases and J dropped 0 bases, with 14 bases sitting between them. In DNA, the CDR3 is TGTGCCTCCCGGGAATGGAGCTCTGGGGCCAACGTCCTGACTTTC. Translated: CASREWSSGANVLTF.

This clonotype was seen more than once but under ten times. The chain uses TRBV3-1 and TRBJ2-7; D might be TRBD2 (6 bases). The CDR3 is 14 residues long. The germline CDR1 and CDR2 sequences are LGHDT and YNNKEL (reference sequence). The V and J ends lost 6 bases and 2 bases respectively, with 14 bases between them. As DNA, the CDR3 is TGTGCCAGCAGTCCCCTAGCGACTCCCTACGAGCAGTACTTC. Its translation is CASSPLATPYEQYF.

This clonotype was detected ten times or more. This chain connects TRBV6-1 to TRBJ2-1, with D possibly TRBD1 on 5 matching bases. Per germline, CDR1 MNHNS and CDR2 SASEGT. The V gene lost 5 bases and the J gene lost 9 bases, with 20 bases spanning the gap. This CDR3 region has 15 residues. As DNA, the CDR3 is TGTGCCAGCAGTATTACCGGACACGGAATGGGTGAGCAGTTCTTC. It yields the protein CASSITGHGMGEQFF.